This TCR beta chain derives from a study of blood T cell repertoires in COVID-19 (dated by TCRdb to 2018 to 2020). The study in broad terms: Samples from collaborators originated in the United States, Italy and Spain and spanned both the acute and convalescent phases of COVID-19. The material from the prospective study consisted of cDNA or gDNA derived from T cells, B-cell-depleted T cells, or PBMCs. Deeply sampled blood TCRbeta repertoires from subjects exposed to, actively infected with, or recovered from COVID-19 were included in the dataset. A freely available public database, intended as a resource for researchers studying the immune response to SARS-CoV-2, is where the repertoires were released. Samples were obtained from the ongoing ImmuneRACE study (first 160 participants) and from 950 to 1,500 subjects provided by 6 global collaborators. Nearly every sample came with metadata listing a de-identified subject ID, COVID-19 status, age in years and sex. Where available, HLA class I and class II types were taken from metadata supplied by the sample provider and were not determined by assay-based typing.

The CDR3, cysteine through phenylalanine, is 15 amino acids long. Of the read, only the CDR3 DNA is kept; its 45 bases are in frame from base 1. Trimming accounts for 1 base at V and 5 bases at J, while the number of junction bases matched to no gene is 8. For CDR1 and CDR2, the germline V gene lists SGHRS and YFSETQ. The collaborating institutions used their own protocols to collect whole blood in K2EDTA tubes. For TCRbeta analysis, collaborators shipped samples in one of three forms: frozen whole blood, isolated PBMCs, or DNA extracted from either of those sample types. Overall study results and their limits: The quantity of clinical and demographic metadata differed by source and by participant and was supplied without curation.

TCRbeta CDR3 regions were amplified from genomic DNA by means of the immunoSEQ Assay, a bias-controlled multiplex PCR. Per the original workflow: Nucleated cell counts per sample were estimated from amplification of reference gene primers within the assay. Sequence reads were collapsed and filtered to measure the absolute abundance of every unique TCRbeta CDR3 rearrangement. For each sample, productive Simpson clonality was calculated as the square root of Simpson's diversity index across productive rearrangements. In TCRdb, the immuneACCESS table is reduced to in-frame sequences with V and J assigned. These tables do not hold every clone; where another copy was compared, an unresolved V gene accounts for under half, and the others remain unexplained. Clonal size and the V and J genes are those of that table, whereas D and trimming came from the DNA. This sample has about 150,000 clones in its table, and around 90% of those were observed once. The biggest ten clones account for over 0.45% of the sample.

Details on this clone: The target of this receptor is not known. Per-base qualities were not stored, and no clone one base away is much larger.

Sample: peripheral blood. The chain links TRBV5-1 with TRBJ2-7, with TRBD2 matching 8 junction bases. The source of this sequence is a man over 45 with acute or convalescent COVID-19. At the DNA level, the sequence is TGCGCCAGCAGCTTGTGGCGGGAGGCAAATGACGAGCAGTACTTC. This yields the protein CASSLWREANDEQYF.